One sample yielded the 26 T cell receptor beta chains listed below, sequenced in a study of blood T cell repertoires in COVID-19. Profiled with immunoSEQ multiplex PCR; TCRdb holds only in-frame clones, not every one. Of 52,000 or so clones listed, 84% were seen once; the top ten hold 2.6%. Material for sequencing was peripheral blood. The receptors come from a man aged 50 to 60 with acute or convalescent COVID-19.

The chain joins TRBV9 to TRBJ1-2; D perhaps matches TRBD1 (6 bases). V was trimmed by 0 bases and J by 10 bases, leaving 16 bases between them. Germline lookup yields CDR1 SGDLS and CDR2 YYNGEE. The CDR3 length is 14 residues. DNA for the CDR3: TGTGCCAGCAGCGTAGAGGGGGAGTCAGGGGACTACACCTTC. This encodes CASSVEGESGDYTF. The variable domain in full, completed from reference TRBV9 and TRBJ1-2, reads DSGVTQTPKHLITATGQRVTLRCSPRSGDLSVYWYQQSLDQGLQFLIQYYNGEERAKGNILERFSAQQFPDLHSELNLSSLELGDSALYFCASSVEGESGDYTFGSGTRLTVV.

This clone was observed a handful of times. V and J are TRBV11-2 and TRBJ1-1; D call uncertain. This CDR3 is built from 14 residues. The germline V gene encodes CDR1 SGHAT and CDR2 FQNNGV. Trimming pared 5 bases from V and 5 bases from J, leaving 15 bases between. The CDR3 DNA reads TGTGCCAGCAGCCCACTGGCTACGGGGACTGAAGCTTTCTTT. Translated: CASSPLATGTEAFF.

The gene calls are TRBV5-6 and TRBJ1-1, with 7 bases identical to TRBD1. With V trimmed by 3 bases and J by 4 bases, 0 bases remained unmatched. Germline CDR1 reads SGHDT; CDR2 reads YYEEEE. This CDR3 is built from 12 residues. This CDR3 is CASSYRGTEAFF. The CDR3 region has the DNA TGTGCCAGCAGCTACAGGGGCACTGAAGCTTTCTTT.

The chain combines TRBV2 with TRBJ2-1; 8 nucleotides agree with TRBD1. V dropped 7 bases and J dropped 8; count of bases not matched to a gene: 10. There are 14 residues in the CDR3. Germline V gene lookup returns CDR1 SNHLY and CDR2 FYNNEI. The CDR3 loop reads CASKQGGFADEQFF. CDR3 nucleotide sequence: TGTGCCAGCAAACAGGGGGGATTTGCGGATGAGCAGTTCTTC.

Here the CDR3 DNA reads TGTGCCAGCAGCACAGCGGGAGGGCCAGAAGAGCAGTACTTC. This encodes CASSTAGGPEEQYF. The chain combines TRBV7-8 with TRBJ2-7; 10 nucleotides line up with TRBD2. The V gene end was trimmed by 5 bases and the J gene end by 7 bases; junction bases not matched to a gene: 8. Per the germline V gene, CDR1 is SGHVS and CDR2 is FQNEAQ. This CDR3 has 14 residues.

As concerns this clone: At the DNA level, this CDR3 is encoded by other sequences in the same sample as well. The rearrangement joins TRBV5-1 to TRBJ1-2; 8 bases fit TRBD1. This CDR3 is 14 amino acids long. Germline V gene sequence: CDR1 SGHRS, CDR2 YFSETQ. V lost 3 bases, J lost 2 bases, and 3 bases stayed unmatched. This CDR3 reads CASSSGQANYGYTF. DNA of the CDR3: TGCGCCAGCAGCTCGGGACAGGCGAACTATGGCTACACCTTC.

The V and J genes are TRBV25-1 and TRBJ1-4; a possible D gene is TRBD1 (5 bases). The CDR3 sequence is 15 residues long. In germline, CDR1 is MGHDK, CDR2 SYGVNS. The V gene lost 4 bases and the J gene lost 8 bases, with 17 bases spanning the gap. CDR3 DNA sequence: TGTGCCAGCAGTGCGGATCAGGGATTGGGCGAAAAACTGTTTTTT. Protein: CASSADQGLGEKLFF.

A few counts support this clone. The CDR3: CASSYAGSPYGYTF. CDR3 bases: TGTGCCAGCAGTTATGCGGGTTCTCCCTATGGCTACACCTTC. This sequence joins TRBV6-5 and TRBJ1-2; no clear D gene. The germline V gene has CDR1 MNHEY and CDR2 SVGAGI. The germline V and J ends were trimmed by 3 bases and 4 bases, with 12 bases remaining between them. This CDR3 is 14 amino acids long.

Only one count was recorded for this clone. The V gene is TRBV13, the J gene TRBJ2-7; a weak D match, TRBD2 (7 bases). The V gene's germline CDR1 is PRHDT and CDR2 FYEKMQ (reference sequence). CDR3 length: 15 residues. V dropped 3 bases and J dropped 2 bases, with 14 bases sitting between them. The CDR3 coding sequence is TGTGCCAGCAGCTTCGGGGGGCGGGGGACCTACGAGCAGTACTTC. Protein: CASSFGGRGTYEQYF.

V gene TRBV7-9 combines with J gene TRBJ1-4, with 7 bases identical to TRBD1. The CDR3 runs 14 residues. Germline-derived CDR1 and CDR2 are SEHNR and FQNEAQ (reference sequence). V was clipped by 5 bases and J by 7 bases; unmatched bases: 7. CDR3 protein: CASSNGQAGEKLFF. The CDR3 nucleotides are TGTGCCAGCAGCAATGGACAGGCGGGTGAAAAACTGTTTTTT.

The chain joins TRBV4-2 to TRBJ1-4; D uncertain. V was shortened by 0 bases and J by 10 bases, with 15 bases between the two germline ends. Germline V gene data show CDR1 as LGHNA and CDR2 as YNFKEQ. This CDR3 contains 15 residues. The CDR3 spells CASSQEGSEPGKLFF. DNA of the CDR3: TGTGCCAGCAGCCAAGAAGGATCGGAGCCGGGAAAACTGTTTTTT.

The chain is built from TRBV15 and TRBJ2-2; TRBD2 might be the D (5 bases). The CDR3 is 13 amino acids. Germline V CDR1 and CDR2: LNHNV, YYDKDF (reference sequence). V shed 3 bases and J shed 5 bases, with 7 bases lying between them. The CDR3 region has the DNA TGTGCCACCAGCAGTCCGGGGACCGGGGAGCTGTTTTTT. The encoded protein is CATSSPGTGELFF.

V usage is TRBV9 and J usage is TRBJ2-3; D uncertain. CDR3 length equals 13 residues. The germline V and J ends were trimmed by 4 bases and 6 bases, with 12 bases remaining between them. Germline CDR1 reads SGDLS; CDR2 reads YYNGEE. CDR3 amino acids: CASSPRGGDTQYF. The CDR3 nucleotides are TGTGCCAGCAGCCCCAGAGGTGGGGATACGCAGTATTTT.

The rearrangement joins TRBV5-1 to TRBJ2-1, with 7 nucleotides matching TRBD1. Trimming removed 0 bases from V and 3 bases from J; junction bases left unmatched: 3. The CDR3 runs to 15 residues. CDR1 and CDR2 (germline): SGHRS, YFSETQ. The CDR3 here is CASSLEGGLYNEQFF. CDR3 DNA: TGCGCCAGCAGCTTGGAAGGGGGCCTCTACAATGAGCAGTTCTTC. The full variable domain, rest sourced from reference TRBV5-1 and TRBJ2-1, is KAGVTQTPRYLIKTRGQQVTLSCSPISGHRSVSWYQQTPGQGLQFLFEYFSETQRNKGNFPGRFSGRQFSNSRSEMNVSTLELGDSALYLCASSLEGGLYNEQFFGPGTRLTVL.

V gene TRBV5-1 combines with J gene TRBJ1-3; unclear D gene. Looked up from germline, CDR1 is SGHRS and CDR2 is YFSETQ. The CDR3 is made up of 16 amino acids. V lost 1 base and J lost 0, with 11 bases in between. The DNA of the CDR3 is TGCGCCAGCAGCTTGACGGAGCCGAACTCTGGAAACACCATATATTTT. This translates into CASSLTEPNSGNTIYF.

This chain links TRBV7-2 with TRBJ2-1, with 9 bases that match TRBD1. Germline lookup yields CDR1 SGHTA and CDR2 FQGNSA. V shed 5 bases and J 9 bases; nucleotides not matched to a gene: 5. The CDR3 sequence is 13 residues long. CDR3 residues: CASSERTGVEQFF. The CDR3 nucleotides are TGTGCCAGCAGCGAACGGACAGGGGTTGAGCAGTTCTTC.

The gene calls are TRBV7-3 and TRBJ2-3; 14 bases line up with TRBD2. CDR1 is SGHTA and CDR2 is FQGTGA in the germline V gene. V trimming: 5 bases; J trimming: 0 bases; junction bases outside the gene matches: 1. The CDR3 totals 16 residues. The CDR3 DNA reads TGTGCCAGCAGCCGGACTAGCGGGGGGAGCACAGATACGCAGTATTTT. Amino acid sequence: CASSRTSGGSTDTQYF.

CDR3 coding DNA: TGTGCCAGCAGCTCCCCCTTTGCGTCTACCTACGAGCAGTACTTC. It specifies CASSSPFASTYEQYF. The genes are TRBV27 and TRBJ2-7, with D unresolved. Trimming left V 6 bases short and J 2 bases short, with 17 bases between. The CDR3 extends over 15 amino acids. CDR1 is MNHEY, CDR2 SMNVEV, per germline (reference sequence).

A remark on this clone: The junction shows a germline mismatch at one end, possibly a read error. This chain joins TRBV7-9 and TRBJ2-7; no clear D gene. Germline V gene lookup returns CDR1 SEHNR and CDR2 FQNEAQ (reference sequence). This CDR3 has 15 amino acids. In nucleotides, the CDR3 is TGTGCCAGCAGTTTAGAGACACTTATAAACTACGAGCAGTACTTC. Translation gives CASSLETLINYEQYF.

The J gene is TRBJ2-5, the V gene TRBV30; TRBD2 is a possible D gene (5 bases). The CDR3 covers 14 residues. The V and J ends lost 0 bases and 1 base respectively, with 9 bases between them. CDR1 GTSNPN and CDR2 SVGIG come from the germline V gene (reference sequence). The CDR3 here is CAWSVLDGQETQYF. The CDR3 nucleotides are TGTGCCTGGAGTGTACTAGACGGCCAAGAGACCCAGTACTTC. The whole variable domain, remainder taken from reference TRBV30 and TRBJ2-5, is SQTIHQWPATLVQPVGSPLSLECTVEGTSNPNLYWYRQAAGRGLQLLFYSVGIGQISSEVPQNLSASRPQDRQFILSSKKLLLSDSGFYLCAWSVLDGQETQYFGPGTRLLVL.

The rearrangement uses TRBV27 and TRBJ2-5, with 8 bases identical to TRBD1. Germline assignment: CDR1 MNHEY and CDR2 SMNVEV (reference sequence). The CDR3 has 16 residues. V shed 6 bases and J 5 bases; nucleotides not matched to a gene: 14. The chain's CDR3 is CASSKTGQALVETQYF. CDR3 in DNA: TGTGCCAGCAGCAAAACGGGACAGGCCCTCGTGGAGACCCAGTACTTC.

This clone was recorded only once. A junction end diverges from the germline sequence, so it may reflect a read error. The chain links TRBV7-3 to TRBJ2-1; 10 bases line up with TRBD2. There are 14 residues in the CDR3. Germline CDR1 SGHTA, CDR2 FQGTGA. This CDR3 is CASSVAGGSNQQFF. The CDR3 coding sequence is TGTGCCAGCAGTGTAGCGGGGGGTAGCAATCAGCAGTTCTTC.

The chain couples TRBV5-1 to TRBJ2-5; TRBD2 matches at 9 bases. Trimming removed 0 bases from V and 1 base from J; junction bases left unmatched: 4. The CDR3 totals 16 residues. In germline, CDR1 is SGHRS, CDR2 YFSETQ. The DNA for the CDR3 is TGCGCCAGCAGCTTGGTCCTAGCGGGGACCCAAGAGACCCAGTACTTC. As protein: CASSLVLAGTQETQYF.

The V call is TRBV6-5, the J call TRBJ2-7; TRBD2 might be the D (5 bases). CDR1 and CDR2 (germline): MNHEY, SVGAGI. This CDR3 is 12 amino acids long. The ends were cut back, 6 bases at V and 5 bases at J, with 11 bases in the middle. CDR3 amino acids: CASSRAGDEQYF. The CDR3 DNA is TGTGCCAGCAGCCGAGCCGGGGACGAGCAGTACTTC.

V usage is TRBV27 and J usage is TRBJ1-4; D remains ambiguous. This CDR3 contains 13 residues. In germline, CDR1 is MNHEY, CDR2 SMNVEV (reference sequence). The V end lost 4 bases, the J end lost 8 bases, and 11 bases lay between the germline ends. DNA of the CDR3: TGTGCCAGCAGTTGGTCAGTCGGGGAAAAACTGTTTTTT. Its protein product is CASSWSVGEKLFF. Drawing the rest from reference TRBV27 and TRBJ1-4, the complete variable domain is EAQVTQNPRYLITVTGKKLTVTCSQNMNHEYMSWYRQDPGLGLRQIYYSMNVEVTDKGDVPEGYKVSRKEKRNFPLILESPSPNQTSLYFCASSWSVGEKLFFGSGTQLSVL.

V and J are TRBV27 and TRBJ1-3, with 11 bases aligning to TRBD1. CDR1 and CDR2 (germline): MNHEY, SMNVEV (reference sequence). Trimming at V came to 4 bases and at J to 4 bases, leaving 3 bases not matched to a gene. The CDR3 length is 15 residues. The CDR3 DNA sequence: TGTGCCAGCAGTTCGGGACAGGGGGTCGGAAACACCATATATTTT. Translated: CASSSGQGVGNTIYF.